The rows below give T cell receptor beta chains drawn from one sample of a study of OX40 agonist ivuxolimab in advanced cancers. The method was immunoSEQ multiplex PCR; TCRdb's version includes in-frame clones alone and lacks a portion of them. The sample holds about 69,000 clones, 87% seen once. Sequencing used CD4+ or CD8+ T cells sorted from blood, obtained in a trial of the OX40 agonist ivuxolimab. These receptor sequences come from an adult with an advanced solid tumor such as melanoma, head and neck, liver or kidney cancer. CDR3s include the opening cysteine and the closing phenylalanine or tryptophan. The D gene is left open where the match is weak. Not all rows give a size; the values are once, few, many and, for expanded clones, a class.

j_call d_call v_call cdr3_length clone_size cdr3_aa cdr3_nt
TRBJ1-5 - TRBV30 11 few CAWSIGGTQHF TGTGCCTGGAGTATCGGGGGCACCCAGCATTTT
TRBJ1-2 TRBD1 TRBV6-6 13 - CASSRGTVYGYTF TGTGCCAGCAGCAGAGGGACAGTCTATGGCTACACCTTC
TRBJ1-2 - TRBV5-1 16 - CASSARRGGSNYGYTF TGCGCCAGCAGCGCGCGGCGCGGGGGTTCTAACTATGGCTACACCTTC
TRBJ2-5 - TRBV7-2 14 - CASSTDTFGETQYF TGTGCCAGCAGCACAGACACTTTTGGGGAGACCCAGTACTTC
TRBJ2-7 - TRBV5-5 14 - CASSLEDGIYEQYF TGTGCCAGCAGCTTGGAGGACGGGATCTACGAGCAGTACTTC
TRBJ2-3 TRBD1 TRBV5-5 15 - CASSWTGLLTDTQYF TGTGCCAGCAGCTGGACAGGGCTTTTGACAGATACGCAGTATTTT
TRBJ2-6 - TRBV7-3 16 - CASSFEGSSGANVLTF TGTGCCAGCAGCTTCGAAGGGTCCTCTGGGGCCAACGTCCTGACTTTC
TRBJ1-1 TRBD1 TRBV28 14 - CASSSGGANTEAFF TGTGCCAGCAGTTCAGGGGGGGCGAACACTGAAGCTTTCTTT
TRBJ2-3 - TRBV27 13 - CASSLLGSDTQYF TGTGCCAGCAGTTTATTGGGTTCAGATACGCAGTATTTT
TRBJ2-7 - TRBV7-2 14 - CASSYERGGREQYF TGTGCCAGCAGCTATGAGAGGGGTGGTCGCGAGCAGTACTTC
TRBJ1-6 - TRBV30 13 - CAWSVMPGSPLHF TGTGCCTGGAGTGTAATGCCGGGTTCACCCCTCCACTTT
TRBJ1-2 TRBD1 TRBV19 15 - CASSTPGTGWYGYTF TGTGCCAGTAGTACCCCCGGGACAGGGTGGTATGGCTACACCTTC
TRBJ2-7 - TRBV7-9 13 - CASSPRRTSEQYF TGTGCCAGCAGCCCCAGACGAACGAGCGAGCAGTACTTC
TRBJ1-2 - TRBV30 12 - CAWSSNSYGYTF TGTGCCTGGAGTTCTAACAGCTATGGCTACACCTTC
TRBJ1-6 - TRBV4-1 14 - CASSQDKEISPLHF TGCGCCAGCAGCCAAGATAAGGAGATCTCACCCCTCCACTTT
TRBJ2-3 - TRBV14 16 - CASSRVRSSKSDTQYF TGTGCCAGCAGCCGAGTGAGAAGCAGTAAGTCGGATACGCAGTATTTT
TRBJ2-3 - TRBV14 15 - CASSRLGAAGDTQYF TGTGCCAGCAGCCGCCTGGGCGCCGCAGGAGATACGCAGTATTTT
TRBJ2-7 - TRBV28 14 - CASTTPGHTYEQYF TGTGCCAGCACCACACCGGGACACACCTACGAGCAGTACTTC
TRBJ2-3 - TRBV6-1 13 - CASREALTDTQYF TGTGCCAGCAGGGAGGCACTCACAGATACGCAGTATTTT
TRBJ2-5 - TRBV19 11 - CASSLGETQYF TGTGCCTCTAGTTTGGGGGAGACCCAGTACTTC
TRBJ1-5 - TRBV28 12 once CASRDREQPQHF TGTGCCAGCAGGGACCGGGAACAGCCCCAGCATTTT
TRBJ1-1 TRBD1 TRBV30 16 - CAWSVHRGLGNTEAFF TGTGCCTGGAGTGTCCACAGGGGGCTTGGGAACACTGAAGCTTTCTTT
TRBJ1-5 - TRBV2 13 medium-sized CASSPDSNQPQHF TGTGCCAGCAGTCCGGATAGCAATCAGCCCCAGCATTTT
TRBJ1-2 - TRBV6-5 12 - CASSSSHNGYTF TGTGCCAGCAGTTCGTCCCACAATGGCTACACCTTC
TRBJ2-7 - TRBV19 16 - CASSIGGQGGSYEQYF TGTGCCAGTAGTATAGGAGGGCAGGGGGGCTCCTACGAGCAGTACTTC
TRBJ1-2 TRBD1 TRBV28 14 - CASSLGTASGGYTF TGTGCCAGCAGTTTAGGGACAGCCTCCGGTGGCTACACCTTC
TRBJ2-5 - TRBV25-1 14 - CASTQTGSQETQYF TGTGCCAGCACCCAGACAGGTTCCCAAGAGACCCAGTACTTC